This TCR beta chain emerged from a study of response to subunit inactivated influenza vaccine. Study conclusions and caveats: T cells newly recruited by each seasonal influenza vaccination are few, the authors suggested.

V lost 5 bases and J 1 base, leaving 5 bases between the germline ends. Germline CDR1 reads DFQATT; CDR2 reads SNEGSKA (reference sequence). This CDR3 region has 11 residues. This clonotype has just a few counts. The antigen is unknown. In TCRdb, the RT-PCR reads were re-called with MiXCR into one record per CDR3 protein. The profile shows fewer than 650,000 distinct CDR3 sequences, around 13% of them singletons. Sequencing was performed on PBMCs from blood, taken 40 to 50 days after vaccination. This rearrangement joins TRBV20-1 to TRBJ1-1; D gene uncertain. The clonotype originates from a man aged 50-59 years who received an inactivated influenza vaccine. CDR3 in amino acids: CSAYKNTEAFF. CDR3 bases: TGCAGTGCTTACAAGAACACTGAAGCTTTCTTT.